This passage covers 7 T cell receptor beta chains from one sample sequenced in a study of T cell clonotyping in hematopoietic cell transplantation. TCRdb keeps only in-frame clones here, not all; method: immunoSEQ multiplex PCR. The table has tens of thousands of clones, approximately 94% seen once; the top ten hold about 0.81%. What was sequenced was peripheral blood mononuclear cells. The receptors here all came from a woman aged 50 to 65 in good health. Some clones in this sample may be carry-over from other donors' samples.

V usage is TRBV5-1 and J usage is TRBJ2-5; D not resolved. Trimming took off 0 bases at V and 4 bases at J, with 4 bases between the two ends. This CDR3 contains 12 residues. Germline-derived CDR1 and CDR2 are SGHRS and YFSETQ. The CDR3 reads CASSLAGETQYF. In DNA form, the CDR3 reads TGCGCCAGCAGCTTGGCCGGAGAGACCCAGTACTTC.

The chain uses TRBV19 and TRBJ2-7; tentative D call: TRBD1 (5 bases). V shed 11 bases and J shed 5 bases, with 19 bases lying between them. This CDR3 comprises 13 residues. CDR1 is LNHDA, CDR2 SQIVND, per germline (reference sequence). Here the CDR3 DNA reads TGTGCCTCCCATCGGCAGGGCGGCGACGAGCAGTACTTC. This translates into CASHRQGGDEQYF.

The V call is TRBV7-2, the J call TRBJ1-3; D is uncertain. This CDR3 spans 13 amino acids. Trimming cost V 3 bases and J 8 bases, with 11 bases left between them. Germline V lookup: CDR1 SGHTA, CDR2 FQGNSA. The CDR3 DNA reads TGTGCCAGCAGCTTTATCGACGGATACACCATATATTTT. It is translated as CASSFIDGYTIYF.

The V and J genes are TRBV6-6 and TRBJ1-2, with 9 positions matching TRBD1. Trimming cost V 10 bases and J 8 bases; bases outside gene matches: 14. Germline CDR1 reads MNHNY; CDR2 reads SVGAGI (reference sequence). This CDR3 region has 14 residues. The CDR3 nucleotides are TGTGCCACTGCTCGGGACAGGGTTTCGGTGGGCTACACCTTC. This encodes CATARDRVSVGYTF.

V usage is TRBV7-3 and J usage is TRBJ1-1; weak D call: TRBD1 (6 bases). Germline V gene sequence: CDR1 SGHTA, CDR2 FQGTGA. V was cut by 5 bases and J by 6 bases, with 16 bases left in between. There are 14 residues in the CDR3. CDR3 sequence (DNA): TGTGCCAGCAGCACGGACAGTGAAAGCTCTGAAGCTTTCTTT. Protein product: CASSTDSESSEAFF.

J is TRBJ1-6 and V is TRBV2, with D possibly matching TRBD1 (5 bases). Trimming stripped 3 bases from V and 10 bases from J, with 16 bases between. The CDR3 consists of 15 residues. Germline values: CDR1 SNHLY, CDR2 FYNNEI. This CDR3 reads CASSDDRGMGSPLHF. In DNA, the CDR3 is TGTGCCAGCAGTGATGATCGGGGGATGGGGTCACCCCTCCACTTT.

The V call is TRBV27, the J call TRBJ2-5, with D perhaps matching TRBD2 (6 bases). Germline CDR1 reads MNHEY; CDR2 reads SMNVEV (reference sequence). V shed 4 bases and J shed 5 bases, with 26 bases lying between them. The CDR3 loop spans 18 amino acids. Written as DNA, the CDR3 is TGTGCCAGCAGTTCAGGGACTGGTCTTAAAGAGGATCCGGAGACCCAGTACTTC. It specifies CASSSGTGLKEDPETQYF.